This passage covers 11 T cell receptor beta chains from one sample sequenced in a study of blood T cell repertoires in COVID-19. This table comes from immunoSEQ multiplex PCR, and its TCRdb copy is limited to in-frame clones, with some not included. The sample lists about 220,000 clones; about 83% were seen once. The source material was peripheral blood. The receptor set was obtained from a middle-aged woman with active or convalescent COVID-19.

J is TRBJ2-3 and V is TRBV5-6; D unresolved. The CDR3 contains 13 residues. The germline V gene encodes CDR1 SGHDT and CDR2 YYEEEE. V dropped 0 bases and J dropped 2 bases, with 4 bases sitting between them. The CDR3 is CASSLAYTDTQYF. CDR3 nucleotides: TGTGCCAGCAGCTTGGCGTACACAGATACGCAGTATTTT.

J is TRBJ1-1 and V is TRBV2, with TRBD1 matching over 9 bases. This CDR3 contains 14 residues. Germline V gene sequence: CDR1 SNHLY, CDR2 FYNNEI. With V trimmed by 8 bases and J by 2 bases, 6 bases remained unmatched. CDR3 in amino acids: CASGAGQGNTEAFF. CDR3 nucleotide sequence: TGTGCCAGCGGAGCGGGACAGGGAAACACTGAAGCTTTCTTT.

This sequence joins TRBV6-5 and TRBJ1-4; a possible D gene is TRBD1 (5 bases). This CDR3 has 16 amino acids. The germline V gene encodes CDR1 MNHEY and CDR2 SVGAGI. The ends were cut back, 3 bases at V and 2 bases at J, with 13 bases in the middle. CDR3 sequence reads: CASSYRRGATNEKLFF. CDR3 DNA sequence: TGTGCCAGCAGTTATCGGAGGGGAGCGACTAATGAAAAACTGTTTTTT.

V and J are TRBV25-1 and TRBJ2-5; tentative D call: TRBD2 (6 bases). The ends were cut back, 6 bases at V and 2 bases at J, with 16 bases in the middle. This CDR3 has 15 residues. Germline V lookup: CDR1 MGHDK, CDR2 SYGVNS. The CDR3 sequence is CASRGLGTVQETQYF. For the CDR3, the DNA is TGTGCCAGCAGGGGGCTCGGGACTGTACAAGAGACCCAGTACTTC. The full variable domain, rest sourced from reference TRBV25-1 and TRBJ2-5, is EADIYQTPRYLVIGTGKKITLECSQTMGHDKMYWYQQDPGMELHLIHYSYGVNSTEKGDLSSESTVSRIRTEHFPLTLESARPSHTSQYLCASRGLGTVQETQYFGPGTRLLVL.

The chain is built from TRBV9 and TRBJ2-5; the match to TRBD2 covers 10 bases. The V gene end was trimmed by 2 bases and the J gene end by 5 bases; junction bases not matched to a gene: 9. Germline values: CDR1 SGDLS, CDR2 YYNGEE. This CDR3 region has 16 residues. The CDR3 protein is CASSVGSGGLEETQYF. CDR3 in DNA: TGTGCCAGCAGCGTGGGTAGCGGGGGGTTAGAGGAGACCCAGTACTTC.

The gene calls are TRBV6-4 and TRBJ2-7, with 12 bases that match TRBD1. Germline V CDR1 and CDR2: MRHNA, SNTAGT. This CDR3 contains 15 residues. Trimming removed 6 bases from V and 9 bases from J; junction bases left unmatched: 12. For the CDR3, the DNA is TGTGCCAGCAGAAGCCGGGACAGGGGGCCCCAACCGCAGTACTTC. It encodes CASRSRDRGPQPQYF.

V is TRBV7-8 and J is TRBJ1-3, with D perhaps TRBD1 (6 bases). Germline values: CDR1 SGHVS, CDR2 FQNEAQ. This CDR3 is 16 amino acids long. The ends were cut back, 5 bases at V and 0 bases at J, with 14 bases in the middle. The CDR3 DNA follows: TGTGCCAGCAGCCGAGGGGGGGGCATCTCTGGAAACACCATATATTTT. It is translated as CASSRGGGISGNTIYF.

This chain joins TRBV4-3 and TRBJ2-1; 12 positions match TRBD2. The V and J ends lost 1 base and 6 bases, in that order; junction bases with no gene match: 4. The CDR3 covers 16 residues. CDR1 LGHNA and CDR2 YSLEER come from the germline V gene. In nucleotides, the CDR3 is TGCGCCAGCAGCCAAGCACTAGCGGGGGGACTCAATGAGCAGTTCTTC. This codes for CASSQALAGGLNEQFF.

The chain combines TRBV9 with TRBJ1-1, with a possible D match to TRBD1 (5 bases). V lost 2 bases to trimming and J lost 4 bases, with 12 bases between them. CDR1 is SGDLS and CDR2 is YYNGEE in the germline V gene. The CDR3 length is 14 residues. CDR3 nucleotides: TGTGCCAGCAGCGTCCGTTTCGGGGGCACTGAAGCTTTCTTT. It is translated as CASSVRFGGTEAFF.

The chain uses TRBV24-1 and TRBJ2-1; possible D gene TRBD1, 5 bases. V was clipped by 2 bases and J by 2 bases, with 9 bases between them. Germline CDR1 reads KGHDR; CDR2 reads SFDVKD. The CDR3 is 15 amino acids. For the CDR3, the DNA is TGTGCCACCAGTGATTACAGGAGTACCTACAATGAGCAGTTCTTC. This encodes CATSDYRSTYNEQFF.

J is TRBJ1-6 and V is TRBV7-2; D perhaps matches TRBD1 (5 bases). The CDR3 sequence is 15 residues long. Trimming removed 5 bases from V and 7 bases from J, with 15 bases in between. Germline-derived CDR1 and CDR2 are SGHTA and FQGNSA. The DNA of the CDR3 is TGTGCCAGCAGCCCCCAGGGAGGAACAAATTCACCCCTCCACTTT. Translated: CASSPQGGTNSPLHF.